A selection of T cell receptor beta chains follows, all from one sample in a study of blood T cell repertoires in COVID-19. Data came from immunoSEQ multiplex PCR; TCRdb stores just in-frame clones and leaves some out. The sample has 350,000 to 550,000 clones; roughly nine tenths are singletons. The source material was PBMCs or T cells enriched from blood (not recorded which). Receptors originate from a woman under 30 with acute COVID-19. The CDR3 runs from the conserved cysteine through the conserved F or W. D genes are given only for firm matches. Expanded clones are given a class, and other clones once, few, many or no size at all.

clone_size	d_call	v_call	j_call	cdr3_aa	cdr3_nt
-	-	TRBV25-1	TRBJ2-5	CASSEPSGFQETQYF	TGTGCCAGCAGTGAGCCTTCGGGGTTCCAAGAGACCCAGTACTTC
-	TRBD2	TRBV9	TRBJ2-1	CASSVAGGTSYNEQFF	TGTGCCAGCAGCGTAGCGGGAGGAACCTCCTACAATGAGCAGTTCTTC
-	TRBD2	TRBV6-5	TRBJ2-1	CASSYSAGLAGYEQFF	TGTGCCAGCAGTTACTCCGCGGGACTAGCGGGCTATGAGCAGTTCTTC
-	-	TRBV10-3	TRBJ2-1	CAISGEREVNEQFF	TGTGCCATCAGTGGGGAGCGTGAAGTCAATGAGCAGTTCTTC
-	TRBD1	TRBV5-8	TRBJ1-1	CASSTRTGPVNTEAFF	TGTGCCAGCAGCACCCGGACAGGGCCCGTGAACACTGAAGCTTTCTTT
-	-	TRBV2	TRBJ1-2	CASSEGVSPGGYTF	TGTGCCAGCAGTGAAGGGGTTTCCCCGGGGGGCTACACCTTC
-	-	TRBV19	TRBJ1-6	CASSISTGRSYNSPLHF	TGTGCCAGTAGTATTTCCACAGGCCGCTCCTATAATTCACCCCTCCACTTT
-	TRBD1	TRBV18	TRBJ2-7	CASSPGQDLEQYF	TGTGCCAGCTCTCCGGGACAGGATCTCGAGCAGTACTTC
-	TRBD1	TRBV19	TRBJ1-2	CASRGQGASGYTF	TGTGCCAGTAGGGGACAGGGGGCATCTGGCTACACCTTC
-	TRBD2	TRBV19	TRBJ2-7	CASSTFTSGSSYEQYF	TGTGCCAGTAGTACCTTTACTAGCGGGAGCTCCTACGAGCAGTACTTC
-	-	TRBV9	TRBJ2-5	CASSPDGKVVETQYF	TGTGCCAGCAGCCCCGACGGGAAGGTAGTAGAGACCCAGTACTTC
-	TRBD2	TRBV9	TRBJ2-3	CASSVDTSGLSTDTQYF	TGTGCCAGCAGCGTCGACACTAGCGGCCTATCCACAGATACGCAGTATTTT
-	-	TRBV10-2	TRBJ1-2	CASSESVTIGYTF	TGCGCCAGCAGCGAGTCGGTGACTATCGGCTACACCTTC
-	TRBD2	TRBV28	TRBJ2-3	CASSPSRTSGTDTQYF	TGTGCCAGCAGTCCCTCCCGGACTAGCGGCACAGATACGCAGTATTTT
-	TRBD1	TRBV6-5	TRBJ2-7	CASSRDRGRYEQYF	TGTGCCAGCAGCAGGGACAGGGGGAGATACGAGCAGTACTTC
-	TRBD1	TRBV10-3	TRBJ1-4	CASQRDRNNEKLFF	TGTGCCAGCCAGAGGGACAGAAATAATGAAAAACTGTTTTTT
-	-	TRBV2	TRBJ1-3	CASSPGQSGNTIYF	TGTGCCAGCAGTCCTGGACAGTCGGGAAACACCATATATTTT
-	-	TRBV5-8	TRBJ1-2	CASSLQGGDYGYTF	TGTGCCAGCAGCCTGCAGGGTGGCGACTATGGCTACACCTTC
-	-	TRBV7-8	TRBJ1-6	CASSLAGHLNSPLHF	TGTGCCAGCAGCTTAGCGGGACACTTGAATTCACCCCTCCACTTT
-	-	TRBV13	TRBJ1-4	CASSSHQASDEKLFF	TGTGCCAGCAGCTCCCATCAAGCGTCGGATGAAAAACTGTTTTTT
-	TRBD1	TRBV7-3	TRBJ2-2	CASSKGQGFSGELFF	TGTGCCAGCAGCAAGGGACAGGGGTTCAGCGGGGAGCTGTTTTTT
-	-	TRBV4-1	TRBJ2-1	CASSQPGYSYNEQFF	TGCGCCAGCAGCCAACCCGGGTATTCCTACAATGAGCAGTTCTTC
-	-	TRBV30	TRBJ2-7	CAFRGETYEQYF	TGTGCCTTCAGGGGAGAAACCTACGAGCAGTACTTC
-	TRBD2	TRBV7-9	TRBJ2-7	CASILTSGGTYEQYF	TGTGCCAGCATCCTGACTAGCGGGGGGACCTACGAGCAGTACTTC
-	-	TRBV21-1	TRBJ1-4	CASSKVMTGANEKLFF	TGTGCCAGCAGCAAAGTGATGACAGGGGCTAATGAAAAACTGTTTTTT
once	TRBD2	TRBV6-2/TRBV6-3	TRBJ2-2	CASSFRLAGGELFF	TGTGCCAGCAGCTTTCGACTAGCTGGTGGGGAGCTGTTTTTT
-	TRBD2	TRBV19	TRBJ2-7	CASSIRSGGLYEQYF	TGTGCCAGTAGTATTCGCAGCGGGGGACTCTACGAGCAGTACTTC
-	-	TRBV5-1	TRBJ1-1	CASSTGRTLTAEAFF	TGCGCCAGCAGCACGGGTCGTACCCTGACAGCTGAAGCTTTCTTT
-	-	TRBV4-1	TRBJ2-7	CASSQTAGAGTEQYF	TGCGCCAGCAGCCAAACCGCGGGGGCCGGGACCGAGCAGTACTTC
few	TRBD1	TRBV18	TRBJ1-2	CASSPDRVYGYTF	TGTGCCAGCTCCCCAGACAGGGTCTATGGCTACACCTTC
-	TRBD1	TRBV9	TRBJ1-4	CASSVGTGGSNEKLFF	TGTGCCAGCAGCGTAGGAACAGGGGGCTCTAATGAAAAACTGTTTTTT
-	-	TRBV4-1	TRBJ1-1	CASSQVGGDGGTEAFF	TGCGCCAGCAGCCAAGTCGGAGGGGATGGGGGCACTGAAGCTTTCTTT
-	-	TRBV7-2	TRBJ2-1	CASSLFAGSSYNEQFF	TGTGCCAGCAGCTTATTCGCCGGGAGCTCCTACAATGAGCAGTTCTTC
-	TRBD2	TRBV10-2	TRBJ2-7	CASSDLRTSGVGEQYF	TGCGCCAGCAGTGACCTCAGGACTAGCGGGGTTGGCGAGCAGTACTTC
-	-	TRBV7-9	TRBJ2-7	CASSPGVHEQYF	TGTGCCAGCAGCCCAGGGGTCCACGAGCAGTACTTC
-	TRBD1	TRBV5-6	TRBJ1-4	CASSLGDRGRDEKLFF	TGTGCCAGCAGCTTGGGGGACAGGGGTCGGGATGAAAAACTGTTTTTT
-	TRBD2	TRBV7-9	TRBJ2-2	CASRDLAGRTGELFF	TGTGCCAGCAGGGACCTAGCGGGAAGAACCGGGGAGCTGTTTTTT
-	-	TRBV27	TRBJ1-2	CASSSRNYGYTF	TGTGCCAGCAGTTCGCGTAACTATGGCTACACCTTC
-	TRBD1	TRBV7-6	TRBJ2-2	CASSVGTGGDGELFF	TGTGCCAGCAGCGTCGGGACAGGGGGCGACGGGGAGCTGTTTTTT
once	-	TRBV18	TRBJ1-6	CASSPQSSDNNSPLHF	TGTGCCAGCTCACCACAATCTTCAGATAATAATTCACCCCTCCACTTT
-	TRBD1	TRBV25-1	TRBJ2-3	CASSESGQGRMHTDTQYF	TGTGCCAGCAGTGAATCCGGACAGGGGAGAATGCATACAGATACGCAGTATTTT
once	TRBD1	TRBV6-5	TRBJ1-6	CASSHRGMNSPLHF	TGTGCCAGCAGTCACAGGGGTATGAATTCACCCCTCCACTTT
once	TRBD1	TRBV5-1	TRBJ2-7	CASSLAGTGVSYEQYF	TGCGCCAGCAGCTTGGCCGGGACAGGGGTCTCCTACGAGCAGTACTTC
-	-	TRBV4-1	TRBJ1-2	CASSQATGRRIYGYTF	TGCGCCAGCAGCCAAGCGACAGGTCGTCGGATCTATGGCTACACCTTC
once	-	TRBV7-2	TRBJ2-7	CASSLSWQGGLAQYF	TGTGCCAGCAGCTTAAGTTGGCAGGGGGGTCTGGCGCAGTACTTC
-	-	TRBV4-3	TRBJ2-2	CASSQGSLQGLLHTGELFF	TGCGCCAGCAGCCAAGGATCCCTACAGGGTCTATTGCACACCGGGGAGCTGTTTTTT
-	TRBD1	TRBV3-1/TRBV3-2	TRBJ1-1	CASSTGTEMNTEAFF	TGTGCCAGCAGCACCGGGACAGAAATGAACACTGAAGCTTTCTTT